These T cell receptor beta chains were read from a single sample in a study of cytomegalovirus exposure and HLA in healthy donors. Profiled with immunoSEQ multiplex PCR; TCRdb holds only in-frame clones, not every one. The table includes tens of thousands of clones, roughly 84% detected once. The source material was PBMCs. Source of these receptors: a woman under 30 in good health and CMV-seropositive. CDR3s include the opening cysteine and the closing phenylalanine or tryptophan. D genes are given only for firm matches. The size field is filled for only some rows; it gives once, few, many or a size class.

J gene: TRBJ2-7; V gene: TRBV7-9; D gene: TRBD1; clone size: few; CDR3 protein: CASSTGTVFPYEQYF; CDR3 DNA: TGTGCCAGCAGCACTGGGACAGTATTTCCCTACGAGCAGTACTTC
J gene: TRBJ2-7; V gene: TRBV5-6; D gene: NA; clone size: NA; CDR3 protein: CASSKTSYYEQYF; CDR3 DNA: TGTGCCAGCAGCAAGACTAGTTATTACGAGCAGTACTTC
J gene: TRBJ1-6; V gene: TRBV27; D gene: NA; clone size: NA; CDR3 protein: CASRGGDSPLHF; CDR3 DNA: TGTGCCAGCAGGGGGGGGGATTCACCCCTCCACTTT
J gene: TRBJ1-6; V gene: TRBV7-2; D gene: NA; clone size: NA; CDR3 protein: CASSLDWGENSPLHF; CDR3 DNA: TGTGCCAGCAGCTTAGATTGGGGCGAAAATTCACCCCTCCACTTT
J gene: TRBJ2-7; V gene: TRBV19; D gene: TRBD1; clone size: once; CDR3 protein: CASSIEGGQGAYEQYF; CDR3 DNA: TGTGCCAGTAGTATAGAGGGCGGACAGGGGGCATACGAGCAGTACTTC
J gene: TRBJ2-7; V gene: TRBV5-5; D gene: NA; clone size: NA; CDR3 protein: CASSLSLRYEQYF; CDR3 DNA: TGTGCCAGCAGCCTAAGCTTGCGTTACGAGCAGTACTTC
J gene: TRBJ2-3; V gene: TRBV6-1; D gene: NA; clone size: NA; CDR3 protein: CASSVQSPDTQYF; CDR3 DNA: TGTGCCAGCAGTGTTCAGTCCCCAGATACGCAGTATTTT
J gene: TRBJ2-1; V gene: TRBV11-3; D gene: TRBD2; clone size: NA; CDR3 protein: CASSPSSTGEGYNEQFF; CDR3 DNA: TGTGCCAGCAGCCCCTCCTCCACCGGGGAGGGCTACAATGAGCAGTTCTTC
J gene: TRBJ2-7; V gene: TRBV6-5; D gene: TRBD1; clone size: many; CDR3 protein: CASSYERQGHEQYF; CDR3 DNA: TGTGCCAGCAGTTACGAGCGACAGGGCCACGAGCAGTACTTC
J gene: TRBJ2-2; V gene: TRBV7-7; D gene: NA; clone size: NA; CDR3 protein: CASSLEQGGTGELFF; CDR3 DNA: TGTGCCAGCAGCTTAGAGCAGGGAGGCACCGGGGAGCTGTTTTTT